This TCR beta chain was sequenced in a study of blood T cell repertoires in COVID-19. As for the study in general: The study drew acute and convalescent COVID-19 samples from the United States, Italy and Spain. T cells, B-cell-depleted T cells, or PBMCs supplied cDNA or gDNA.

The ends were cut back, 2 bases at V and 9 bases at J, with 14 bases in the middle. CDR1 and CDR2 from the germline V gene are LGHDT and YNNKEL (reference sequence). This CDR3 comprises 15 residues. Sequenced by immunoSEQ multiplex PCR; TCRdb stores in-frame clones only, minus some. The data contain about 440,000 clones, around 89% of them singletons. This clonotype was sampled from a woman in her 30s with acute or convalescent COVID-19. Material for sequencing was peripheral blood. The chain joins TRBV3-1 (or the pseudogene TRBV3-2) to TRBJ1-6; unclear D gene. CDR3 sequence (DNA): TGTGCCAGCAGCCAATCCGGGGTAAAAGGTTCACCCCTCCACTTT. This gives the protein CASSQSGVKGSPLHF.